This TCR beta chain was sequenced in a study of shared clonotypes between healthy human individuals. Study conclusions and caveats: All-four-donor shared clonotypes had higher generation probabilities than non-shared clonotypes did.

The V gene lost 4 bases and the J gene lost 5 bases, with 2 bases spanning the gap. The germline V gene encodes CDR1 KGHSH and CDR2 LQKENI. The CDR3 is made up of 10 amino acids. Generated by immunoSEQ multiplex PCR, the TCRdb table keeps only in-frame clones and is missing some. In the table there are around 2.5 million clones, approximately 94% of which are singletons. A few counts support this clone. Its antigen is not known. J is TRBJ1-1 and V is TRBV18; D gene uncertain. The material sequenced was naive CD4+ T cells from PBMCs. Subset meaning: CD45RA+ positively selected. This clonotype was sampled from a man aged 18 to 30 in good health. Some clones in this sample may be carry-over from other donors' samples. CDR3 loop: CASSRTEAFF. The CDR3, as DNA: TGTGCCAGCTCACGGACTGAAGCTTTCTTT.